Below are 2 T cell receptor beta chains sequenced from a single sample in a study of neoadjuvant anti-PD-1 for oral cavity cancer. Measured with immunoSEQ multiplex PCR; TCRdb has only the in-frame clones, and not every one. The sample shows over 80,000 clones, roughly 80% of them seen only once. The specimen was PBMCs, collected before nivolumab (anti-PD-1) treatment. The receptors derive from a person aged 35-80 years with oral cavity squamous cell carcinoma.

This clone was recorded once. The chain links TRBV6-5 to TRBJ2-1, with D possibly being TRBD2 (5 bases). The CDR3 contains 12 residues. V lost 8 bases and J lost 8, with 13 bases in between. The germline gives CDR1 MNHEY, CDR2 SVGAGI. Here the CDR3 DNA reads TGTGCCAGCGGCCCCGGGGTCGATGAGCAGTTCTTC. It yields the protein CASGPGVDEQFF.

The V gene is TRBV9, the J gene TRBJ2-1; TRBD2 aligns across 10 bases. V lost 0 bases to trimming and J lost 10 bases; unmatched junction nucleotides: 13. Per the germline V gene, CDR1 is SGDLS and CDR2 is YYNGEE. The CDR3 runs 17 residues. This CDR3 is CASSVGYSGRAPGEQFF. The CDR3 DNA follows: TGTGCCAGCAGCGTAGGGTACAGCGGGAGGGCCCCGGGGGAGCAGTTCTTC.